The TCR beta chain under discussion was sequenced for a study of response to subunit inactivated influenza vaccine. This clonotype was observed at least ten times. Its target is not known. Study findings and constraints: New T cells are recruited in small numbers by each seasonal influenza vaccination, according to the authors' suggestion.

TCRdb independently ran MiXCR on the RT-PCR reads; one entry per CDR3 protein. Of around 500,000 distinct CDR3 sequences listed, 9.5% to 12% are singletons. Sequencing was performed on PBMCs from blood, taken roughly 47 days after vaccination. This receptor was identified in a man aged 50-59 years who received an inactivated influenza vaccine.

CDR3 sequence reads: CASSSGGEVEQYF. In DNA form, the CDR3 reads TGTGCCAGCAGTTCAGGGGGCGAGGTCGAGCAGTACTTC. The rearrangement links TRBV12-3 or TRBV12-4 to TRBJ2-7, with 8 nucleotides matching TRBD1. The CDR3 runs to 13 residues. Trimming at V came to 4 bases and at J to 6 bases, leaving 5 bases not matched to a gene.